Listed here are 10 T cell receptor beta chains from one sample, sequenced in a study of early T cells in non-severe SARS-CoV-2 infection. TCRdb re-analysed the 5' RACE reads in MiXCR, keeping a single row per CDR3 protein. This table holds fewer than 85,000 distinct CDR3 sequences, roughly an eighth found once. Material for sequencing was whole blood. All receptors derive from an adult who was a healthcare worker with PCR-confirmed SARS-CoV-2 infection or an uninfected control (not recorded which).

This clonotype was recorded many times. This CDR3 is CSARGRLAGGYEQYF. CDR3 nucleotides: TGCAGTGCTAGAGGAAGACTAGCGGGAGGCTACGAGCAGTACTTC. This chain connects TRBV20-1 to TRBJ2-7; 13 bases map to TRBD2. In germline, CDR1 is DFQATT, CDR2 SNEGSKA (reference sequence). V lost 1 base to trimming and J lost 3 bases; unmatched junction nucleotides: 3. CDR3 length equals 15 residues.

Ten or more counts support this clonotype. This chain's CDR3 is CSVEAASQLYYGYTF. Written as DNA, the CDR3 is TGCAGCGTTGAAGCGGCTTCTCAGCTGTACTATGGCTACACCTTC. The rearrangement joins TRBV29-1 to TRBJ1-2; no definite D call. Germline V gene data show CDR1 as SQVTM and CDR2 as ANQGSEA. CDR3 length: 15 amino acids. The V gene lost 1 base and the J gene lost 3 bases, with 15 bases spanning the gap.

This clonotype has ten or more counts. The CDR3 bases are TGTGCCAGCAGCCTCACAGGGTTGGAGACCCAGTACTTC. Protein product: CASSLTGLETQYF. The J gene is TRBJ2-5, the V gene TRBV6-5; a weak D match, TRBD1 (6 bases). There are 13 residues in the CDR3. The germline V and J ends were trimmed by 6 bases and 5 bases, with 13 bases remaining between them. Germline-derived CDR1 and CDR2 are MNHEY and SVGAGI.

In this sample, this clonotype turned up many times. This rearrangement joins TRBV6-2 or TRBV6-3 to TRBJ1-5; 10 bases line up with TRBD1. V was pared by 7 bases and J by 6 bases, with 6 bases of the junction left unmatched. CDR1 MNHEY and CDR2 SVGEGT come from the germline V gene. CDR3 length: 14 residues. The CDR3 protein is CASTPWDRGQPQHF. The CDR3 nucleotides read TGTGCCAGCACCCCGTGGGACAGGGGTCAGCCCCAGCATTTT.

Of note for this clonotype: A much larger clone lies one base from this, so it may be a read error. The chain couples TRBV30 to TRBJ2-7; D might be TRBD1 or TRBD2, each matching 5 bases. This CDR3 spans 14 amino acids. Germline V gives CDR1 GTSNPN, CDR2 SVGIG (reference sequence). The CDR3 nucleotides read TGTGTCTGGAGTTGGGACGCGCGATCCTACGAGCAGTACTTC. Translating gives CVWSWDARSYEQYF. Using reference TRBV30 and TRBJ2-7 for the parts outside the CDR3, the full variable domain is SQTIHQWPATLVQPVGSPLSLECTVEGTSNPNLYWYRQAAGRGLQLLFYSVGIGQISSEVPQNLSASRPQDRQFILSSKKLLLSDSGFYLCVWSWDARSYEQYFGPGTRLTVT.

This clonotype was picked up many times. The rearrangement links TRBV11-2 to TRBJ2-7; D possibly corresponds to TRBD1 (5 bases). Trimming left V 3 bases short and J 4 bases short, with 19 bases between. The CDR3 is 16 amino acids. Per the germline V gene, CDR1 is SGHAT and CDR2 is FQNNGV. DNA of the CDR3: TGTGCCAGCAGCTTTGTGACAGCGAGCTATAATTACGAGCAGTACTTC. This codes for CASSFVTASYNYEQYF.

This clonotype was recorded at least ten times. V and J are TRBV20-1 and TRBJ2-3; TRBD2 is a possible D gene (6 bases). The CDR3 length is 15 residues. Germline V gene lookup returns CDR1 DFQATT and CDR2 SNEGSKA (reference sequence). V was cut by 2 bases and J by 0 bases, with 12 bases left in between. CDR3 in amino acids: CSARYGSASTDTQYF. The CDR3 DNA follows: TGCAGTGCTAGATACGGGAGTGCTAGCACAGATACGCAGTATTTT.

This clonotype was picked up many times. The chain recombines TRBV5-1 with TRBJ1-2; 9 bases fit TRBD1. After removal of 4 bases from V and 6 bases from J, the junction contained 7 bases not matched to a gene. Germline lookup yields CDR1 SGHRS and CDR2 YFSETQ. CDR3 length: 14 residues. The CDR3 protein is CASSQSTGGDGYTF. In nucleotides, the CDR3 is TGCGCCAGCAGCCAAAGTACAGGGGGCGATGGCTACACCTTC.

This clonotype has a count of ten or more. The chain employs TRBV12-3 or TRBV12-4 and TRBJ1-2; tentative D call: TRBD1 (5 bases). The V and J ends lost 6 bases and 5 bases respectively, with 19 bases between them. The CDR3 sequence is 15 residues long. The CDR3 DNA is TGTGCCAGCAGGAAGGGGTTTCCGGCCGAATATGGCTACACCTTC. Protein product: CASRKGFPAEYGYTF.

This clonotype was recorded a few times. The chain is built from TRBV7-2 and TRBJ2-3, with D possibly matching TRBD2 (5 bases). Trimming left V 1 base short and J 10 bases short, with 9 bases between. CDR1 and CDR2 (germline): SGHTA, FQGNSA. This CDR3 is built from 12 residues. The CDR3 protein is CASSLGTASQYF. CDR3 bases: TGTGCCAGCAGCTTAGGGACTGCATCGCAGTATTTT.